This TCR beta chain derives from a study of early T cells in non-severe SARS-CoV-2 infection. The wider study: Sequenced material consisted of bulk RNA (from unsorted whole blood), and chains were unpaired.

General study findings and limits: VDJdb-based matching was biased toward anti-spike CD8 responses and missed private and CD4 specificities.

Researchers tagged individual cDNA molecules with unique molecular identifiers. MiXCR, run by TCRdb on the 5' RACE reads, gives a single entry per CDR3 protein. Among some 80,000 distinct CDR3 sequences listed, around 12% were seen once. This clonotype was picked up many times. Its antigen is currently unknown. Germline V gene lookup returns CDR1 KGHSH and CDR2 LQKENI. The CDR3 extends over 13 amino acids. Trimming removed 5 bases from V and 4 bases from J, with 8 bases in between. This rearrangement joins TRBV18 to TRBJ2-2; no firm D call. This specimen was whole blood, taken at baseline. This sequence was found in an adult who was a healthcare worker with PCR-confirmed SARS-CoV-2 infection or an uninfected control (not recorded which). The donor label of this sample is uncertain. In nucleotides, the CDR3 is TGTGCCAGCTCATCGGGCGGCACCGGGGAGCTGTTTTTT. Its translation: CASSSGGTGELFF. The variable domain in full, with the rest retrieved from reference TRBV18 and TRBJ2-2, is NAGVMQNPRHLVRRRGQEARLRCSPMKGHSHVYWYRQLPEEGLKFMVYLQKENIIDESGMPKERFSAEFPKEGPSILRIQQVVRGDSAAYFCASSSGGTGELFFGEGSRLTVL.